Listed below are T cell receptor beta chains from one sample, sequenced in a study of blood T cell repertoires in COVID-19. Some clones are missing from TCRdb's copy, which holds only in-frame ones; the method was immunoSEQ multiplex PCR. The sample comprises a few hundred thousand clones, more than 70% of which are singletons, and 5.5% to 8% rests with the top ten. The specimen was peripheral blood. All receptors come from a woman aged 25 to 39 who had recovered from COVID-19. The CDR3 runs from the conserved cysteine through the conserved F or W. A D gene is named only where the DNA matches it firmly. Rows give clone size only sometimes, using once, few, many, or a class for an expanded clone.

D: NA
size: NA
V: TRBV13
J: TRBJ2-2
DNA: TGTGCCAGCAGCCCAACTAGCCCCACCGGGGAGCTGTTTTTT
CDR3: CASSPTSPTGELFF

D: NA
size: NA
V: TRBV18
J: TRBJ1-6
DNA: TGTGCCAGCTCGCGAGAAACGATTGGTTTACGTAATTCACCCCTCCACTTT
CDR3: CASSRETIGLRNSPLHF

D: NA
size: NA
V: TRBV28
J: TRBJ2-3
DNA: TGTGCCAGCAGTCCGTTGGGGGAGGGCACAGATACGCAGTATTTT
CDR3: CASSPLGEGTDTQYF

D: TRBD1
size: once
V: TRBV28
J: TRBJ1-1
DNA: TGTGCCAGCTATAGACAGGGGAGCACTGAAGCTTTCTTT
CDR3: CASYRQGSTEAFF

D: TRBD1
size: NA
V: TRBV4-3
J: TRBJ1-4
DNA: TGCGCCAGCAGCCAGGGGGGACAGGGAAATGAAAAACTGTTTTTT
CDR3: CASSQGGQGNEKLFF

D: TRBD1
size: NA
V: TRBV5-5
J: TRBJ1-1
DNA: TGTGCCAGCAGGCTTACAGGGGGCCGGACTGAAGCTTTCTTT
CDR3: CASRLTGGRTEAFF

D: TRBD2
size: NA
V: TRBV5-1
J: TRBJ2-7
DNA: TGCGCCAGCAGCTTGGCGGGAGGGAGCGACGAGCAGTACTTC
CDR3: CASSLAGGSDEQYF

D: TRBD1
size: NA
V: TRBV7-9
J: TRBJ1-1
DNA: TGTGCCAGCAGCCCCTCTTCCCGGGACAGGCAACCGTACACTGAAGCTTTCTTT
CDR3: CASSPSSRDRQPYTEAFF

D: TRBD2
size: NA
V: TRBV10-3
J: TRBJ2-5
DNA: TGTGCCATCAGTGAGTCCCCGGGACTAGGGGAGACCCAGTACTTC
CDR3: CAISESPGLGETQYF

D: NA
size: once
V: TRBV10-3
J: TRBJ1-1
DNA: TGTGCCATCAGTGAGATTAACAGGAGTTGGACTGAAGCTTTCTTT
CDR3: CAISEINRSWTEAFF

D: NA
size: NA
V: TRBV27
J: TRBJ1-1
DNA: TGTGCCAGCACGAGGTTAGGTCCTGGGAACACTGAAGCTTTCTTT
CDR3: CASTRLGPGNTEAFF

D: TRBD1
size: NA
V: TRBV6-6
J: TRBJ1-2
DNA: TGTGCCAGCAGGATGGGACAGGGGAAACGAGGCTACACCTTC
CDR3: CASRMGQGKRGYTF

D: NA
size: NA
V: TRBV6-4
J: TRBJ1-5
DNA: TGTGCCAGCAGTGACTCGACCAGGCCAAGGCACGACAATCAGCCCCAGCATTTT
CDR3: CASSDSTRPRHDNQPQHF

D: TRBD1
size: NA
V: TRBV20-1
J: TRBJ1-2
DNA: TGCAGTGCTTTGGGACAGAGGGGCTACACCTTC
CDR3: CSALGQRGYTF

D: NA
size: few
V: TRBV5-5
J: TRBJ1-1
DNA: TGTGCCAGCAACTACCGTGGACACTCGAACACTGAAGCTTTCTTT
CDR3: CASNYRGHSNTEAFF

D: TRBD1
size: NA
V: TRBV3-1/TRBV3-2
J: TRBJ1-2
DNA: TGTGCCAGCAGCCTAATGACAGGGTATGGCTACACCTTC
CDR3: CASSLMTGYGYTF

D: TRBD2
size: NA
V: TRBV24-1
J: TRBJ2-1
DNA: TGTGCCACCAGTGATGCCAGCGGGGTTTACAATGAGCAGTTCTTC
CDR3: CATSDASGVYNEQFF

D: TRBD2
size: NA
V: TRBV7-2
J: TRBJ2-3
DNA: TGTGCCAGCGTGGCGGGGGGATCAGATACGCAGTATTTT
CDR3: CASVAGGSDTQYF

D: TRBD1
size: NA
V: TRBV5-6
J: TRBJ1-3
DNA: TGTGCCAGCAGATGGCAGGGGGCTGGAAACACCATATATTTT
CDR3: CASRWQGAGNTIYF

D: TRBD1
size: NA
V: TRBV16
J: TRBJ2-7
DNA: TGTGCCAGCAGCCATAATTCACCGGGGGACAGGGCGTACGAGCAGTACTTC
CDR3: CASSHNSPGDRAYEQYF

D: NA
size: NA
V: TRBV2
J: TRBJ2-1
DNA: TGTGCCAGCAGATCGGGTAGGCAGTTCTTC
CDR3: CASRSGRQFF

D: NA
size: few
V: TRBV3-1/TRBV3-2
J: TRBJ2-1
DNA: TGTGCCAGCAGCGGAGAGACGGAGGCATACAATGAGCAGTTCTTC
CDR3: CASSGETEAYNEQFF

D: NA
size: NA
V: TRBV27
J: TRBJ1-5
DNA: TGTGCCAGCAGTCCCAGACAGAATAGCAATCAGCCCCAGCATTTT
CDR3: CASSPRQNSNQPQHF

D: NA
size: NA
V: TRBV7-2
J: TRBJ2-1
DNA: TGTGCCAGCAGCTTACCGGGACTGATAAATGAGCAGTTCTTC
CDR3: CASSLPGLINEQFF

D: NA
size: NA
V: TRBV6-1
J: TRBJ1-4
DNA: TGTGCCAGCAGTGATTACAGGCCAACTAATGAAAAACTGTTTTTT
CDR3: CASSDYRPTNEKLFF

D: TRBD2
size: NA
V: TRBV19
J: TRBJ2-1
DNA: TGTGCCAGTAGTATAGATTTAGCGGGGGGGCTCAATGAGCAGTTCTTC
CDR3: CASSIDLAGGLNEQFF

D: NA
size: NA
V: TRBV6-5
J: TRBJ1-3
DNA: TGTGCCAGCAGTTACACCAGGGCTTCTGGAAACACCATATATTTT
CDR3: CASSYTRASGNTIYF

D: TRBD1
size: NA
V: TRBV5-4
J: TRBJ2-5
DNA: TGTGCCAGCAGCATGACAGGGGGCAAAGAGACCCAGTACTTC
CDR3: CASSMTGGKETQYF

D: NA
size: NA
V: TRBV2
J: TRBJ2-3
DNA: TGTGCCAGCAGTGTGGCCGACACAGATACGCAGTATTTT
CDR3: CASSVADTDTQYF

D: NA
size: NA
V: TRBV4-1
J: TRBJ2-6
DNA: TGCGCCAGCAGCCAAGATGGTGAGGGCTCTGGGGCCAACGTCCTGACTTTC
CDR3: CASSQDGEGSGANVLTF

D: TRBD1
size: NA
V: TRBV4-1
J: TRBJ2-5
DNA: TGCGCCAGCAGCCAAAACAGGGGAACTCAAGAGACCCAGTACTTC
CDR3: CASSQNRGTQETQYF

D: NA
size: NA
V: TRBV7-9
J: TRBJ1-2
DNA: TGTGCCAGCAGCCGAGAGGTGGAAGGCTACACCTTC
CDR3: CASSREVEGYTF

D: NA
size: few
V: TRBV2
J: TRBJ2-7
DNA: TGTGCCAGCAGTTACGGGGACGAGCAGTACTTC
CDR3: CASSYGDEQYF

D: TRBD1
size: NA
V: TRBV27
J: TRBJ1-2
DNA: TGTGCCAGCAGTTTAAGGACAGGGGGCCCTAAAAACTATGGCTACACCTTC
CDR3: CASSLRTGGPKNYGYTF

D: NA
size: NA
V: TRBV4-1
J: TRBJ2-3
DNA: TGCGCCAGCAGCCAAGTAATATTGAACGGGGGGCCCCAGTATTTT
CDR3: CASSQVILNGGPQYF

D: NA
size: NA
V: TRBV18
J: TRBJ1-1
DNA: TGTGCCAGCTCAAGCGGGGCGGGGAACACTGAAGCTTTCTTT
CDR3: CASSSGAGNTEAFF

D: TRBD2
size: NA
V: TRBV7-2
J: TRBJ2-1
DNA: TGTGCCAGCAGCTTTTTAGCGGGGATGCAGTTCTTC
CDR3: CASSFLAGMQFF

D: TRBD1
size: NA
V: TRBV28
J: TRBJ1-2
DNA: TGTGCCAGCAGTTTGACAGGGGGGCCCTATGGCTACACCTTC
CDR3: CASSLTGGPYGYTF

D: NA
size: NA
V: TRBV14
J: TRBJ1-2
DNA: TGTGCCAGCAGCCCTTATACAGGGCCCTATGGCTACACCTTC
CDR3: CASSPYTGPYGYTF

D: TRBD1
size: NA
V: TRBV10-3
J: TRBJ1-6
DNA: TGTGCCATCAGTGCCGGGACAGGGCCCTCACCCCTCCACTTT
CDR3: CAISAGTGPSPLHF

D: NA
size: NA
V: TRBV5-1
J: TRBJ2-7
DNA: TGCGCCAGCAGCCCCACTAGTTCCTACGAGCAGTACTTC
CDR3: CASSPTSSYEQYF

D: NA
size: NA
V: TRBV19
J: TRBJ1-5
DNA: TGTGCCAGTACCAAGAATGGCGGCGGGGGCAATCAGCCCCAGCATTTT
CDR3: CASTKNGGGGNQPQHF

D: NA
size: NA
V: TRBV19
J: TRBJ2-5
DNA: TGTGCCAGTAGTAATATAGAGACCCAGTACTTC
CDR3: CASSNIETQYF

D: NA
size: NA
V: TRBV28
J: TRBJ1-3
DNA: TGTGCCAGCAGGGGGTGGGTCGGAGGGTCTGGAAACACCATATATTTT
CDR3: CASRGWVGGSGNTIYF

D: TRBD2
size: NA
V: TRBV19
J: TRBJ2-1
DNA: TGTGCCAGTGGGGAACTAGCGGGCTACTCCTACAATGAGCAGTTCTTC
CDR3: CASGELAGYSYNEQFF

D: TRBD1
size: NA
V: TRBV5-1
J: TRBJ2-7
DNA: TGCGCCAGCAGCGGGGGACAGGGAGGTAGAATCTACGAGCAGTACTTC
CDR3: CASSGGQGGRIYEQYF

D: TRBD2
size: NA
V: TRBV5-1
J: TRBJ2-7
DNA: TGCGCCAGCAGCCTCACAATAACCGGGGGGGCAGGCGAGCAGTACTTC
CDR3: CASSLTITGGAGEQYF

D: NA
size: NA
V: TRBV4-2
J: TRBJ1-5
DNA: TGTGCCAGCAGCCAAGATAGACGGGGAAATCAGCCCCAGCATTTT
CDR3: CASSQDRRGNQPQHF

D: NA
size: NA
V: TRBV7-9
J: TRBJ1-1
DNA: TGTGCCAGCAGCCCCCTTAACACTGAAGCTTTCTTT
CDR3: CASSPLNTEAFF

D: TRBD2
size: once
V: TRBV5-1
J: TRBJ2-1
DNA: TGCGCCAGCAGCTTGGTGGGAGGGGAGAATGAGCAGTTCTTC
CDR3: CASSLVGGENEQFF

D: TRBD1
size: NA
V: TRBV9
J: TRBJ2-1
DNA: TGTGCCAGCAGCGTAGACCCGGGTTTGAGGACAGGCCACAATGAGCAGTTCTTC
CDR3: CASSVDPGLRTGHNEQFF

D: NA
size: NA
V: TRBV29-1
J: TRBJ2-5
DNA: TGCAGCGTCCTCCTCGCGGGGATTGCAAAAGAGACCCAGTACTTC
CDR3: CSVLLAGIAKETQYF

D: NA
size: NA
V: TRBV2
J: TRBJ1-2
DNA: TGTGCCAGCGGAACAGGGAATGGCTACACCTTC
CDR3: CASGTGNGYTF

D: TRBD2
size: NA
V: TRBV5-4
J: TRBJ2-3
DNA: TGTGCCAGCAGCAGCGGATGGGCGACTAGCGGGGAAATAGATACGCAGTATTTT
CDR3: CASSSGWATSGEIDTQYF

D: TRBD1
size: NA
V: TRBV5-4
J: TRBJ2-1
DNA: TGTGCCAGCAGCGGAGGACAGGATTGGAATGAGCAGTTCTTC
CDR3: CASSGGQDWNEQFF